These 15 T cell receptor beta chains were all obtained from the same sample, sequenced in a study of blood T cell repertoires in COVID-19. TCRdb's table, derived via immunoSEQ multiplex PCR, lists solely in-frame clones and lacks some. The sample lists about 260,000 clones, 85% to 90% occurring once. The source material was PBMCs or T cells enriched from blood (not recorded which). The receptor source for this set is a man aged 50 to 59 who had been exposed to COVID-19.

The chain carries TRBV4-2 and TRBJ2-3; a weak D match, TRBD2 (6 bases). This CDR3 has 16 amino acids. V was cut by 4 bases and J by 2 bases, with 16 bases left in between. Germline CDR1 is LGHNA and CDR2 is YNFKEQ. The CDR3 sequence: CASSLKTGLNTDTQYF. The CDR3 region has the DNA TGTGCCAGCAGCCTTAAAACGGGACTTAACACAGATACGCAGTATTTT.

This rearrangement joins TRBV15 to TRBJ2-6; D is ambiguous. Germline V gene data show CDR1 as LNHNV and CDR2 as YYDKDF (reference sequence). The CDR3 extends over 16 amino acids. V shed 0 bases and J shed 0 bases, with 6 bases lying between them. For the CDR3, the DNA is TGTGCCACCAGCAGAGATCGCAGCTCTGGGGCCAACGTCCTGACTTTC. This sequence encodes CATSRDRSSGANVLTF.

The J gene is TRBJ1-1, the V gene TRBV5-1, with D possibly TRBD1 on 6 matching bases. CDR1 is SGHRS and CDR2 is YFSETQ in the germline V gene. V was trimmed by 1 base and J by 4 bases, leaving 11 bases between them. The CDR3 covers 14 residues. The CDR3 DNA sequence: TGCGCCAGCAGCTTGTACAGGGTAGGCACTGAAGCTTTCTTT. This encodes CASSLYRVGTEAFF.

This sequence joins TRBV6-5 and TRBJ2-2, with 8 nucleotides matching TRBD2. CDR3 length equals 15 residues. V was clipped by 5 bases and J by 4 bases; unmatched bases: 6. The germline V gene has CDR1 MNHEY and CDR2 SVGAGI. This CDR3 is CASSLGLAGTGELFF. CDR3 coding DNA: TGTGCCAGCAGTCTCGGACTAGCAGGCACCGGGGAGCTGTTTTTT.

The V and J genes are TRBV5-6 and TRBJ2-7; possible D gene TRBD2, 6 bases. Trimming removed 3 bases from V and 4 bases from J, with 20 bases in between. Germline CDR1 is SGHDT and CDR2 is YYEEEE. The CDR3 extends over 16 amino acids. Written as DNA, the CDR3 is TGTGCCAGCAGCTACAATGGACTAATCGGGTCTTACGAGCAGTACTTC. It translates to CASSYNGLIGSYEQYF.

This clone was observed a few times. The rearrangement links TRBV6-5 to TRBJ2-1; maybe TRBD1 (5 bases). This CDR3 is built from 13 residues. With 2 bases removed from V and 6 bases from J, the gap between germline ends came to 8 bases. Germline V lookup: CDR1 MNHEY, CDR2 SVGAGI. CDR3 region: CASSYPQGNEQFF. The DNA for the CDR3 is TGTGCCAGCAGTTACCCCCAGGGCAATGAGCAGTTCTTC.

The chain carries TRBV12-3 or TRBV12-4 and TRBJ2-3, with 9 nucleotides matching TRBD2. V was clipped by 8 bases and J by 6 bases; unmatched bases: 6. The CDR3 covers 13 residues. The DNA of the CDR3 is TGTGCCAGCTTAGCGGGGGTCGGGGATACGCAGTATTTT. This sequence encodes CASLAGVGDTQYF.

This sequence joins TRBV11-2 and TRBJ1-2; the D gene is possibly TRBD1 (6 bases). The germline V and J ends were trimmed by 4 bases and 8 bases, with 23 bases remaining between them. Germline assignment: CDR1 SGHAT and CDR2 FQNNGV. This CDR3 is built from 16 residues. The CDR3 DNA is TGTGCCAGCAGCTCCATCCTGGTCAGGCCAAGGGGGGGCTACACCTTC. Its translation: CASSSILVRPRGGYTF.

The chain carries TRBV7-6 and TRBJ2-7; tentative D call: TRBD1 (5 bases). Germline-derived CDR1 and CDR2 are SGHVS and FNYEAQ. CDR3 length: 15 residues. V shed 2 bases and J shed 3 bases, with 14 bases lying between them. This CDR3 reads CASSLLPGWDYEQYV. Written as DNA, the CDR3 is TGTGCCAGCAGCTTATTGCCAGGGTGGGACTACGAGCAGTACGTC.

This chain uses TRBV13 with TRBJ2-7; 9 bases line up with TRBD1. This CDR3 region has 15 residues. V was clipped by 1 base and J by 6 bases; unmatched bases: 7. The germline V gene encodes CDR1 PRHDT and CDR2 FYEKMQ (reference sequence). This CDR3 reads CASSLEGQGGIEQYF. The DNA of the CDR3 is TGTGCCAGCAGCTTAGAGGGACAGGGCGGAATCGAGCAGTACTTC. The full variable domain, in which reference TRBV13 and TRBJ2-7 provide the parts outside the CDR3, is AAGVIQSPRHLIKEKRETATLKCYPIPRHDTVYWYQQGPGQDPQFLISFYEKMQSDKGSIPDRFSAQQFSDYHSELNMSSLELGDSALYFCASSLEGQGGIEQYFGPGTRLTVT.

The chain uses TRBV5-1 and TRBJ2-3; TRBD2 aligns across 8 bases. The length of the CDR3 is 15 residues. Germline CDR1 is SGHRS and CDR2 is YFSETQ. J lost 2 bases, V lost 3 bases, and 5 bases had no gene match. CDR3 in amino acids: CASSSPGLVTDTQYF. The CDR3 DNA is TGCGCCAGCAGCTCCCCGGGACTAGTCACAGATACGCAGTATTTT.

The chain carries TRBV11-1 and TRBJ1-6; D not resolved. Trimming removed 6 bases from V and 6 bases from J, with 15 bases in between. CDR1 is SGHAT, CDR2 FQDESV, per germline (reference sequence). CDR3 length: 15 residues. The CDR3 DNA sequence: TGTGCCAGCAGTCTAGGCGGGGTCCGTAATTCACCCCTCCACTTT. It yields the protein CASSLGGVRNSPLHF.

The chain recombines TRBV7-2 with TRBJ2-7, with D unclear. The length of the CDR3 is 14 residues. V was shortened by 1 base and J by 2 bases, with 9 bases between the two germline ends. Germline CDR1 reads SGHTA; CDR2 reads FQGNSA. This chain's CDR3 is CASSLDNSPYEQYF. CDR3 nucleotides: TGTGCCAGCAGCTTAGATAACAGCCCCTACGAGCAGTACTTC. Variable domain in full (rest from reference TRBV7-2 and TRBJ2-7): GAGVSQSPSNKVTEKGKDVELRCDPISGHTALYWYRQSLGQGLEFLIYFQGNSAPDKSGLPSDRFSAERTGGSVSTLTIQRTQQEDSAVYLCASSLDNSPYEQYFGPGTRLTVT.

This sequence joins TRBV19 and TRBJ1-1; 11 positions agree with TRBD1. V was clipped by 4 bases and J by 9 bases; unmatched bases: 7. Germline V gene sequence: CDR1 LNHDA, CDR2 SQIVND (reference sequence). The CDR3 loop spans 14 amino acids. This CDR3 reads CASSKIGQGAQAFF. As DNA, the CDR3 is TGTGCCAGTAGTAAGATAGGACAGGGGGCTCAAGCTTTCTTT. Full variable domain (rest looked up from reference TRBV19 and TRBJ1-1): DGGITQSPKYLFRKEGQNVTLSCEQNLNHDAMYWYRQDPGQGLRLIYYSQIVNDFQKGDIAEGYSVSREKKESFPLTVTSAQKNPTAFYLCASSKIGQGAQAFFGQGTRLTVV.

V and J are TRBV9 and TRBJ1-2, with a possible D match to TRBD1 (5 bases). Germline CDR1 and CDR2: SGDLS and YYNGEE. V lost 0 bases and J lost 3, with 12 bases in between. This CDR3 is built from 15 residues. The CDR3 is CASSVASGSHYGYTF. CDR3 in DNA: TGTGCCAGCAGCGTAGCTTCAGGGTCCCACTATGGCTACACCTTC.